The rows below give T cell receptor beta chains drawn from one sample of a study of beta chain features in type 1 diabetes. Clones were read by immunoSEQ multiplex PCR, and TCRdb kept only the in-frame ones, dropping some. The sample shows 150,000 to 200,000 clones, about 7.9% of them seen only once. Material: central memory CD4+ T cells from blood. Source of these receptors: a young man with type 1 diabetes. Each CDR3 is given with its conserved first and last residue. D genes are given only for firm matches. Clone size is not always given. Where it is, it says once, few, many or a class for expanded clones.

clone_size j_call v_call d_call cdr3_aa cdr3_nt
- TRBJ2-3 TRBV10-2 TRBD2 CASTGTTNPRDTQYF TGCGCCAGCACCGGGACTACCAATCCCAGAGATACGCAGTATTTT
few TRBJ2-4 TRBV30 TRBD2 CAWRERGGGKNIQYF TGTGCCTGGAGGGAACGGGGGGGCGGAAAAAACATTCAGTACTTC
few TRBJ2-6 TRBV7-9 - CARAGLAAGANVLTF TGTGCCAGGGCGGGTCTAGCAGCTGGGGCCAACGTCCTGACTTTC
few TRBJ2-5 TRBV7-6 TRBD1 CASSLQTGAETQYF TGTGCCAGCAGCTTACAGACAGGGGCCGAGACCCAGTACTTC
- TRBJ1-2 TRBV19 TRBD1 CASTTTRDSYGYTF TGTGCCAGTACCACGACCCGGGACAGCTATGGCTACACCTTC
- TRBJ1-1 TRBV2 - CASSPGGSGTEAFF TGTGCCAGCAGCCCCGGGGGGTCGGGCACTGAAGCTTTCTTT
- TRBJ1-2 TRBV19 - CASTVDRYGYTF TGTGCCAGTACCGTGGACAGATATGGCTACACCTTC
- TRBJ2-1 TRBV7-2 - CASSRQGNEQFF TGTGCCAGCAGCCGCCAGGGGAATGAGCAGTTCTTC
- TRBJ2-1 TRBV15 TRBD1 CATARDSQPYNEQFF TGTGCCACGGCCAGGGACAGTCAACCCTACAATGAGCAGTTCTTC
- TRBJ2-7 TRBV18 - CASSPPDNSAYEQYF TGTGCCAGCTCACCACCGGACAATTCCGCCTACGAGCAGTACTTC
- TRBJ2-1 TRBV7-2 TRBD2 CASSRTSDNEQFF TGTGCCAGCAGCAGGACTAGCGACAATGAGCAGTTCTTC
few TRBJ1-1 TRBV5-1 TRBD1 CASSPWGQGARGTEAFF TGCGCCAGCAGCCCTTGGGGGCAGGGGGCACGGGGCACTGAAGCTTTCTTT
- TRBJ1-5 TRBV27 - CASSLGQYQPQHF TGTGCCAGCAGTTTAGGACAGTATCAGCCCCAGCATTTT
- TRBJ2-5 TRBV4-2 - CASSQEYRGPGETQYF TGTGCCAGCAGCCAAGAGTATAGGGGCCCAGGGGAGACCCAGTACTTC
many TRBJ2-1 TRBV5-4 TRBD2 CASSQSTSGGYEQFF TGTGCCAGCAGCCAATCGACTAGCGGGGGGTATGAGCAGTTCTTC
- TRBJ2-1 TRBV7-2 TRBD1 CASSLQGANYNEQFF TGTGCCAGCAGCCTACAGGGGGCCAACTACAATGAGCAGTTCTTC
few TRBJ1-2 TRBV6-1 - CASSEWGRGNYGYTF TGTGCCAGCAGTGAATGGGGACGGGGGAACTATGGCTACACCTTC
- TRBJ2-7 TRBV29-1 TRBD2 CSVEGGGRPGEQYF TGCAGCGTTGAAGGGGGCGGGAGGCCGGGAGAGCAGTACTTC
few TRBJ2-5 TRBV5-1 - CASSPGTFQETQYF TGCGCCAGCAGCCCCGGGACTTTCCAAGAGACCCAGTACTTC
few TRBJ2-3 TRBV2 TRBD1 CASRRDRGTDTQYF TGTGCCAGCAGAAGGGACAGGGGTACAGATACGCAGTATTTT
many TRBJ1-2 TRBV7-2 - CASSLVLRVEYGYTF TGTGCCAGCAGCTTAGTTCTCAGGGTGGAGTATGGCTACACCTTC
- TRBJ1-2 TRBV30 TRBD1 CAWRTTGGEAYGYTF TGTGCCTGGAGGACTACAGGGGGGGAAGCCTATGGCTACACCTTC
- TRBJ2-1 TRBV2 TRBD1 CASRGDSNEQFF TGTGCCAGCAGGGGGGACAGCAATGAGCAGTTCTTC
- TRBJ2-3 TRBV29-1 - CSVEWPGVDTQYF TGCAGCGTTGAGTGGCCGGGGGTAGATACGCAGTATTTT
- TRBJ1-6 TRBV5-6 - CASKQGYNSPLHF TGTGCCAGCAAACAGGGATATAATTCACCCCTCCACTTT
- TRBJ2-3 TRBV5-1 - CASSLEGDLSTDTQYF TGCGCCAGCAGCTTGGAGGGGGATCTTAGCACAGATACGCAGTATTTT
few TRBJ2-3 TRBV2 TRBD1 CASSPRLRQGRTDTQYF TGTGCCAGCAGTCCACGGTTAAGACAGGGCCGCACAGATACGCAGTATTTT
once TRBJ2-7 TRBV11-2 - CASSLEQGSYEQYF TGTGCCAGCAGCTTAGAACAGGGTTCCTACGAGCAGTACTTC
few TRBJ2-3 TRBV19 - CASSLGVADTQYF TGTGCCAGTAGTCTGGGAGTGGCAGATACGCAGTATTTT
few TRBJ1-1 TRBV7-2 - CASSLDRGWAFF TGTGCCAGCAGCTTAGACCGGGGATGGGCTTTCTTT
- TRBJ2-2 TRBV7-7 TRBD2 CASSRTSGSDGELFF TGTGCCAGCAGCCGGACTAGCGGCTCCGACGGGGAGCTGTTTTTT
few TRBJ2-7 TRBV2 - CASSLLFEQYF TGTGCCAGCAGTTTGCTATTCGAGCAGTACTTC
- TRBJ2-2 TRBV4-1 TRBD2 CASSQDWREPGELFF TGCGCCAGCAGCCAAGATTGGCGGGAGCCCGGGGAGCTGTTTTTT
- TRBJ1-1 TRBV7-2 - CASSLKSETEAFF TGTGCCAGCAGCTTAAAATCGGAGACTGAAGCTTTCTTT
- TRBJ2-5 TRBV5-1 - CASSWAGETQYF TGCGCCAGCAGCTGGGCTGGCGAGACCCAGTACTTC
few TRBJ2-1 TRBV5-1 TRBD1 CASSIRTGSNEQFF TGCGCCAGCAGCATCAGGACAGGGTCCAATGAGCAGTTCTTC
few TRBJ2-7 TRBV11-2 TRBD1 CASSMTGKTYEQYF TGTGCCAGCAGCATGACAGGGAAGACCTACGAGCAGTACTTC
- TRBJ1-1 TRBV11-2 - CASSLSGTEAFF TGTGCCAGCAGCTTATCCGGGACAGAAGCTTTCTTT
- TRBJ2-7 TRBV20-1 - CSAQDYREQYF TGCAGTGCCCAAGACTATCGCGAGCAGTACTTC
- TRBJ1-5 TRBV10-3 - CAISEGGTGGNQPQHF TGTGCCATCAGTGAGGGTGGGACGGGGGGTAATCAGCCCCAGCATTTT
many TRBJ1-1 TRBV14 - CASSPGGRPEAFF TGTGCCAGCAGCCCCGGTGGGAGACCTGAAGCTTTCTTT
- TRBJ2-5 TRBV28 TRBD2 CASSLRLAGGRGETQYF TGTGCCAGCAGTTTAAGGCTAGCGGGAGGCAGGGGGGAGACCCAGTACTTC
- TRBJ1-2 TRBV5-1 TRBD1 CASSPIPGGEAYGYTF TGCGCCAGCAGCCCCATACCAGGGGGCGAAGCCTATGGCTACACCTTC
- TRBJ1-2 TRBV7-2 TRBD1 CASSLAKGAWGYTF TGTGCCAGCAGCTTAGCGAAGGGGGCGTGGGGCTACACCTTC
few TRBJ2-3 TRBV5-1 - CASSLGDLARDTQYF TGCGCCAGCAGCTTGGGGGATCTAGCAAGAGATACGCAGTATTTT
- TRBJ2-7 TRBV10-3 TRBD2 CATGTSGIQLEQYF TGTGCCACCGGGACTAGCGGGATTCAACTCGAGCAGTACTTC
- TRBJ2-5 TRBV5-4 - CASSGAPRGGGGETQYF TGTGCCAGCAGCGGAGCCCCTAGGGGGGGAGGAGGCGAGACCCAGTACTTC
- TRBJ2-3 TRBV5-4 TRBD2 CASRQKRTSGNTDTQYF TGTGCCAGCAGGCAAAAGAGGACTAGCGGGAACACAGATACGCAGTATTTT
many TRBJ2-1 TRBV2 TRBD2 CASSGTSADSQFF TGTGCCAGCAGTGGGACTAGCGCGGATTCGCAGTTCTTC
many TRBJ2-7 TRBV14 - CASSQRGRRLREQYF TGTGCCAGCAGCCAGAGAGGCCGTAGGTTACGAGAGCAGTACTTC
- TRBJ1-1 TRBV11-2 - CASSLSVPFF TGTGCCAGCAGCTTATCGGTACCTTTCTTT
- TRBJ1-1 TRBV28 - CASRGDTEAFF TGTGCCAGCAGAGGGGACACTGAAGCTTTCTTT
- TRBJ1-2 TRBV5-4 TRBD1 CASRYRGDGYTF TGTGCCAGCAGATACAGGGGAGATGGCTACACCTTC
- TRBJ2-1 TRBV10-2 TRBD2 CASLGTSGYNEQFF TGCGCCAGCCTCGGGACTAGCGGGTACAATGAGCAGTTCTTC